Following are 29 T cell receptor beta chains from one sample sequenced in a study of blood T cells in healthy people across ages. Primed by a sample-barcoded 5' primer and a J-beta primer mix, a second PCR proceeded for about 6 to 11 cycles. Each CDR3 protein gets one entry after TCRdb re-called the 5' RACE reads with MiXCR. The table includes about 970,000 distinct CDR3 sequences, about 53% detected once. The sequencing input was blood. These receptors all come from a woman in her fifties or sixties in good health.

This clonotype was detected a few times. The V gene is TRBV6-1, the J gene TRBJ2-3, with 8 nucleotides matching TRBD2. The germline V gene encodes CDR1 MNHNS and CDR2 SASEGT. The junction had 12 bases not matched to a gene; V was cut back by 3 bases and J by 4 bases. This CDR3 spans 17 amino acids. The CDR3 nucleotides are TGTGCCAGCAGTGACCGACGGGAGGGCCGCGGTTCAGATACGCAGTATTTT. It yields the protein CASSDRREGRGSDTQYF.

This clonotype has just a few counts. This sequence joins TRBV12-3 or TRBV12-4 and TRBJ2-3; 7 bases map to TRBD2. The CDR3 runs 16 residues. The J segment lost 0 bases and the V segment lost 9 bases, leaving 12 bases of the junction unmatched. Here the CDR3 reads CARDRPGGPSTDTQYF. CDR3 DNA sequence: TGTGCCAGAGACCGTCCGGGGGGACCTAGCACAGATACGCAGTATTTT.

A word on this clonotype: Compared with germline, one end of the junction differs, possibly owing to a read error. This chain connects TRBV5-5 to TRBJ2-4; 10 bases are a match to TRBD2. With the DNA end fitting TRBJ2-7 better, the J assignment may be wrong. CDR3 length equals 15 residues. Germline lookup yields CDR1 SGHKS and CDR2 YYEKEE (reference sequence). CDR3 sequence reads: CVSRTGLAGVYEQYF. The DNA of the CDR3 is TGTGTCAGCAGGACAGGGCTAGCGGGAGTGTACGAGCAGTACTTC.

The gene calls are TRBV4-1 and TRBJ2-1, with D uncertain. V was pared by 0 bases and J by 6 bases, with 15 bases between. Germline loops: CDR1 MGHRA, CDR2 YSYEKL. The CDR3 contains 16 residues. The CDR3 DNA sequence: TGCGCCAGCAGCCAAGATATCGGCAGTTTAGGCAATGAGCAGTTCTTC. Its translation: CASSQDIGSLGNEQFF.

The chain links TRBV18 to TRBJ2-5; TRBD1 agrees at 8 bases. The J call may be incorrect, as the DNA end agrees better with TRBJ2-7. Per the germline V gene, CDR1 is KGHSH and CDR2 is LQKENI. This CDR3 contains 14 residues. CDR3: CASSPRQGSDEQYF. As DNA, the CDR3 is TGTGCCAGCTCACCACGACAGGGGTCAGACGAGCAGTACTTC.

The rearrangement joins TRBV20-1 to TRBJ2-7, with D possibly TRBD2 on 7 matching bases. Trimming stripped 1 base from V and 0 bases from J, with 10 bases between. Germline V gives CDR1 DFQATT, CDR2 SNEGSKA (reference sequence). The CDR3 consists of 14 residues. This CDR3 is CSARVGGASYEQYF. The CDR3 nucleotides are TGCAGTGCTAGAGTGGGGGGGGCCTCCTACGAGCAGTACTTC.

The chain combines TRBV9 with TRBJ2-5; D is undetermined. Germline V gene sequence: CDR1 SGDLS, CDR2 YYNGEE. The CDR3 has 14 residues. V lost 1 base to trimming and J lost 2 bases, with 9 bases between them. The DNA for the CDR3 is TGTGCCAGCAGCGTAATGGGGATTCAAGAGACCCAGTACTTC. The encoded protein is CASSVMGIQETQYF.

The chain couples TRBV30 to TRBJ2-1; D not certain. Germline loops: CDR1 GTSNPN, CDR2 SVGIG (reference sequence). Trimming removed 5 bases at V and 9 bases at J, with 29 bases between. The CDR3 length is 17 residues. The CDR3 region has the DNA TGTGCCTGGGACAATCCTTGGGTAGGGCCCTCACGTGGTGAGCAGTTCTTC. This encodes CAWDNPWVGPSRGEQFF.

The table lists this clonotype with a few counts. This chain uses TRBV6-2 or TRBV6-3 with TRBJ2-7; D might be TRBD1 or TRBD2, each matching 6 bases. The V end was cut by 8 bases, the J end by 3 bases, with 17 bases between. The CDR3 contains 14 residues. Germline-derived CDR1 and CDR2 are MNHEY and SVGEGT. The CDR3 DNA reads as TGTGCCAGCGGCGGGGACACCTTTAACTACGAGCAGTACTTC. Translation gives CASGGDTFNYEQYF.

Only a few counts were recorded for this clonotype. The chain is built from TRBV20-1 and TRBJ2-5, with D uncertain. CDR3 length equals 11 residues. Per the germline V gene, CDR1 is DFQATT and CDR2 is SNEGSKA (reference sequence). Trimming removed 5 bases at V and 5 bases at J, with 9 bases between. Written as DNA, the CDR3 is TGCAGTGCTTGGTCGGCGGAGACCCAGTACTTC. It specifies CSAWSAETQYF.

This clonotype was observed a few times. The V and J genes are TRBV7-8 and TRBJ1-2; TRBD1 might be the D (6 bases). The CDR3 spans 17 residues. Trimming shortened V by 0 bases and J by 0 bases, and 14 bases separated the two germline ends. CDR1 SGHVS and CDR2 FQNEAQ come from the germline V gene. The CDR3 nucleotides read TGTGCCAGCAGCTTAGCGGGGGGCGGCTTAGCTAACTATGGCTACACCTTC. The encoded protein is CASSLAGGGLANYGYTF.

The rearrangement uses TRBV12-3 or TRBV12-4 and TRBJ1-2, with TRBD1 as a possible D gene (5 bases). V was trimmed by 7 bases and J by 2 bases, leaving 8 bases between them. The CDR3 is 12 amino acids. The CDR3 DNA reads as TGTGCCAGCACCTACAGGAACTATGGCTACACCTTC. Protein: CASTYRNYGYTF.

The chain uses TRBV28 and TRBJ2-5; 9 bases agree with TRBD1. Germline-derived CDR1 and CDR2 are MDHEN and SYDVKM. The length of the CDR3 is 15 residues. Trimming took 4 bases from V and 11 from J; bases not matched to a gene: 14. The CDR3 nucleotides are TGTGCCAGCAGTTCCTCCGGGACAGGGTACTTGTGGCAGTACTTC. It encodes CASSSSGTGYLWQYF.

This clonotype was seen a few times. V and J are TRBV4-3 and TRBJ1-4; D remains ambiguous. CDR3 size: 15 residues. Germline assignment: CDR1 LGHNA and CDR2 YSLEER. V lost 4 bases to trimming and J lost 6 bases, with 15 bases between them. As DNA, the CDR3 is TGCGCCAGCAGCCGTACGACTCCAAGGGATGAAAAACTGTTTTTT. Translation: CASSRTTPRDEKLFF.

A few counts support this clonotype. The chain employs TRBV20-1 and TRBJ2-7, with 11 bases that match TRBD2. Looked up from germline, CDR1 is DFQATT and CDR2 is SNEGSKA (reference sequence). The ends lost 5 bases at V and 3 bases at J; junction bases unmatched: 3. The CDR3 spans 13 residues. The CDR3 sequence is CSAELAGVYEQYF. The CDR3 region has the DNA TGCAGTGCTGAACTAGCGGGGGTCTACGAGCAGTACTTC.

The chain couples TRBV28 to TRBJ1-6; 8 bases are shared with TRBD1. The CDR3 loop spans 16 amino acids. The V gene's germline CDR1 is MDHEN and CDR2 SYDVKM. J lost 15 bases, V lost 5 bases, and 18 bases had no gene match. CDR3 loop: CASSPPGRAQGADLHF. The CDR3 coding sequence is TGTGCCAGCAGTCCCCCGGGGCGCGCCCAGGGGGCAGACCTCCACTTT.

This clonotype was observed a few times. The CDR3 DNA reads TGTGCCAGCAGCTTCCGAGGGGATTCACCCCTCCACTTT. Residues: CASSFRGDSPLHF. The chain recombines TRBV7-2 with TRBJ1-6; possible D gene TRBD1, 5 bases. The CDR3 is made up of 13 amino acids. Germline lookup yields CDR1 SGHTA and CDR2 FQGNSA. The V and J ends lost 3 bases and 8 bases respectively, with 8 bases between them.

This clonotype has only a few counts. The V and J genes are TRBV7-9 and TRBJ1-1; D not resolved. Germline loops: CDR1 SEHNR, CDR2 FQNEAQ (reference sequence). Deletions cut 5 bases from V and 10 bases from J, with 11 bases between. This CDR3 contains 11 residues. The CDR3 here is CASSPERAAFF. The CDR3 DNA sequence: TGTGCCAGCAGCCCCGAACGTGCAGCTTTCTTT.

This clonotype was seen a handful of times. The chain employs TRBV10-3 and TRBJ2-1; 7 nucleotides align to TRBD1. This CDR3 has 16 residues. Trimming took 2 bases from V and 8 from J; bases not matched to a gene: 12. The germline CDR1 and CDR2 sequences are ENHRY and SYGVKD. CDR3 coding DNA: TGTGCCATCAGTGAGGCGACAGGGATCTACTTCGATGAGCAGTTCTTC. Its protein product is CAISEATGIYFDEQFF.

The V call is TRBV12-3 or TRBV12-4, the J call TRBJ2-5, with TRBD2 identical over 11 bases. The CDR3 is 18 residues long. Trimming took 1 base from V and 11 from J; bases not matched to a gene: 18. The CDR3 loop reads CASSLGLGLAGGLGEQYF. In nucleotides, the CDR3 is TGTGCCAGCAGTTTAGGTTTGGGTCTAGCGGGAGGACTGGGTGAGCAGTACTTC.

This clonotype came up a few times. The DNA of the CDR3 is TGTGCCAGCTCACCAGGGAGTGGGGCTTTCCAAGAGACCCAGTACTTC. It is translated as CASSPGSGAFQETQYF. The chain carries TRBV18 and TRBJ2-5; perhaps D is TRBD1 or TRBD2 (5 bases each). Trimming took off 2 bases at V and 1 base at J, with 14 bases between the two ends. CDR1 and CDR2 (germline): KGHSH, LQKENI. This CDR3 spans 16 amino acids. Full variable domain (missing parts from reference TRBV18 and TRBJ2-5): NAGVMQNPRHLVRRRGQEARLRCSPMKGHSHVYWYRQLPEEGLKFMVYLQKENIIDESGMPKERFSAEFPKEGPSILRIQQVVRGDSAAYFCASSPGSGAFQETQYFGPGTRLLVL.

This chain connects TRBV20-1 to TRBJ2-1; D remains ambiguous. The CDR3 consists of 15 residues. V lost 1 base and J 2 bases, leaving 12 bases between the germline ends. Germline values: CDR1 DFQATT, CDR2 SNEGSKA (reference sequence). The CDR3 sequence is CSARVGLRTYNEQFF. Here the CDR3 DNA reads TGCAGTGCTAGAGTGGGGTTAAGGACCTACAATGAGCAGTTCTTC.

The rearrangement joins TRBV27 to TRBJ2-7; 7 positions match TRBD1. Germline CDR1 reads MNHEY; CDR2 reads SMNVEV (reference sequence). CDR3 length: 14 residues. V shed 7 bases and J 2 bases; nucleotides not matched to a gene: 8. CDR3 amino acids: CASKKQGPPYEQYF. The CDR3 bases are TGTGCCAGCAAGAAACAGGGGCCTCCCTACGAGCAGTACTTC.

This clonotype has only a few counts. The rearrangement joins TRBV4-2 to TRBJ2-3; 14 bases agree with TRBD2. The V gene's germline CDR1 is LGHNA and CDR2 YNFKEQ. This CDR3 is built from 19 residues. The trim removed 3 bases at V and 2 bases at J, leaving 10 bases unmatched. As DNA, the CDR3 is TGTGCCAGCAGCCAGGCCAAGACTAGCGGGAGGGGAAACACAGATACGCAGTATTTT. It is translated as CASSQAKTSGRGNTDTQYF.

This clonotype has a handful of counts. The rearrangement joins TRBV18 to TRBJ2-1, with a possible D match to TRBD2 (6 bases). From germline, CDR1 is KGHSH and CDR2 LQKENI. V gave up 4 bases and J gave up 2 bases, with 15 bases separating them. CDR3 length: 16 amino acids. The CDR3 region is CASSQIADNAYNEQFF. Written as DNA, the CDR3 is TGTGCCAGCTCACAAATAGCGGACAATGCCTACAATGAGCAGTTCTTC.

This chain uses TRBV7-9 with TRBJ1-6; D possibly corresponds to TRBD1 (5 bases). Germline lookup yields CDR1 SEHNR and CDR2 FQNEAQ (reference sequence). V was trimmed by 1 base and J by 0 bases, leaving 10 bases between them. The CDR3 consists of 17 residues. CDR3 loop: CASSLGTGSSYNSPLHF. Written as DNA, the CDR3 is TGTGCCAGCAGCTTAGGAACAGGAAGCTCCTATAATTCACCCCTCCACTTT.

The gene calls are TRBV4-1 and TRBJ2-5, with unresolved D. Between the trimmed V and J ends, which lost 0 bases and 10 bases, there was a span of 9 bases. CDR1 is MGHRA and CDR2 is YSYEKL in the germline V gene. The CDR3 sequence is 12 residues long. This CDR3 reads CASSQESRVQYF. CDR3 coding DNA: TGCGCCAGCAGCCAAGAATCCCGGGTCCAGTACTTC.

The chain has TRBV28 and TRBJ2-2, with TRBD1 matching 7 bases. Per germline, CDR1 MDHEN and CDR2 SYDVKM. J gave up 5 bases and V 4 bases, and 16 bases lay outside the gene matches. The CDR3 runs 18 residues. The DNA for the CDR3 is TGTGCCAGCAGTTCCCAGGTCATCAACAGGGGCCCAACCGGGGAGCTGTTTTTT. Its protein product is CASSSQVINRGPTGELFF. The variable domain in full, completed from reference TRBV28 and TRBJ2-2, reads DVKVTQSSRYLVKRTGEKVFLECVQDMDHENMFWYRQDPGLGLRLIYFSYDVKMKEKGDIPEGYSVSREKKERFSLILESASTNQTSMYLCASSSQVINRGPTGELFFGEGSRLTVL.

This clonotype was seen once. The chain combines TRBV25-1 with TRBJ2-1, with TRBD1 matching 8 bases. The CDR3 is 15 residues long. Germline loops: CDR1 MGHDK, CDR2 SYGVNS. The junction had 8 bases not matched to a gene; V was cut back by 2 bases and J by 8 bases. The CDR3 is CASSEPRGRPDEQFF. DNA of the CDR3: TGTGCCAGCAGTGAACCCAGGGGGCGCCCTGATGAGCAGTTCTTC. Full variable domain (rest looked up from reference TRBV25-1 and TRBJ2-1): EADIYQTPRYLVIGTGKKITLECSQTMGHDKMYWYQQDPGMELHLIHYSYGVNSTEKGDLSSESTVSRIRTEHFPLTLESARPSHTSQYLCASSEPRGRPDEQFFGPGTRLTVL.